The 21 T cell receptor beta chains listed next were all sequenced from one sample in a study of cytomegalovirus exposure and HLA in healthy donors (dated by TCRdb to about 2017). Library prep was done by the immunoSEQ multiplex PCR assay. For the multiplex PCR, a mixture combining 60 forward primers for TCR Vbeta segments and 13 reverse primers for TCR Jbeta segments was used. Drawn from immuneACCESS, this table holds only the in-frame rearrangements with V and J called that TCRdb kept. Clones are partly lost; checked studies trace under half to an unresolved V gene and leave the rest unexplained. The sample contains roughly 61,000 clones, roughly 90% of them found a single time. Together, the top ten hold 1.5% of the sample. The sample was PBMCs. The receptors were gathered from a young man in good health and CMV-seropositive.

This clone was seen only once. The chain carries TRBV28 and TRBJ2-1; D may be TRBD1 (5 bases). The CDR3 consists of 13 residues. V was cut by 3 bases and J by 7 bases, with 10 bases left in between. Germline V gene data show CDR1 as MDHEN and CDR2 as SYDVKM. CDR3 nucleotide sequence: TGTGCCAGCAGTTTTTCAGGGTATAATGAGCAGTTCTTC. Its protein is CASSFSGYNEQFF.

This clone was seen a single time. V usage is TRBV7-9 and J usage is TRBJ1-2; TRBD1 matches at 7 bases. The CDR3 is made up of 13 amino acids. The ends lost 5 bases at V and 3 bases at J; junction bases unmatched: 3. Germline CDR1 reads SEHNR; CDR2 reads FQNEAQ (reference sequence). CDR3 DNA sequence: TGTGCCAGCAGCCCAGGACAGGACTATGGCTACACCTTC. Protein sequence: CASSPGQDYGYTF.

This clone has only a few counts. The CDR3 nucleotides read TGTGCCAGCAGCCTAGGTACAGGGGCAGATACGCAGTATTTT. Protein sequence: CASSLGTGADTQYF. The chain links TRBV5-6 to TRBJ2-3; TRBD1 agrees at 7 bases. Trimming cost V 4 bases and J 4 bases; bases outside gene matches: 6. There are 14 residues in the CDR3. In germline, CDR1 is SGHDT, CDR2 YYEEEE.

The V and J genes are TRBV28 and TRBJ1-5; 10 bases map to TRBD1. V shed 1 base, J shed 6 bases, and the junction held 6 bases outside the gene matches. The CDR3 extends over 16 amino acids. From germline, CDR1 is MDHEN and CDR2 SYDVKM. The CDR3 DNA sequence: TGTGCCAGCAGTTTATTGGGGACAGGGGTTATTCAGCCCCAGCATTTT. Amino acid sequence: CASSLLGTGVIQPQHF.

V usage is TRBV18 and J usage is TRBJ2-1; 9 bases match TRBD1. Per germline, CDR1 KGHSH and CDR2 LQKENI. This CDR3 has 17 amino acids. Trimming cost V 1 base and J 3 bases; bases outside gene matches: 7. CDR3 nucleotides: TGTGCCAGCTCACCACGACAGGGGGGAAAGGACTACAATGAGCAGTTCTTC. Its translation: CASSPRQGGKDYNEQFF.

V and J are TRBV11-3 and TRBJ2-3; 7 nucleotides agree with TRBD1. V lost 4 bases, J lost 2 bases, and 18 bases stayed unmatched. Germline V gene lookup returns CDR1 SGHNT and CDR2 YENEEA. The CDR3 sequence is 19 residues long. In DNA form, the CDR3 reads TGTGCCAGCAGCTCAATCATTTACAGGGGCTCCCCCACCACAGATACGCAGTATTTT. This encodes CASSSIIYRGSPTTDTQYF.

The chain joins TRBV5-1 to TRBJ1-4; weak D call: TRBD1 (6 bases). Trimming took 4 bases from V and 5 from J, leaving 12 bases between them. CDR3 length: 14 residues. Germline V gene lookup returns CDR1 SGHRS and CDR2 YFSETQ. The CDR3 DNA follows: TGCGCCAGCAGCCCCGCGACAGGAAATGAAAAACTGTTTTTT. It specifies CASSPATGNEKLFF. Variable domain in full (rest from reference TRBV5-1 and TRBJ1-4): KAGVTQTPRYLIKTRGQQVTLSCSPISGHRSVSWYQQTPGQGLQFLFEYFSETQRNKGNFPGRFSGRQFSNSRSEMNVSTLELGDSALYLCASSPATGNEKLFFGSGTQLSVL.

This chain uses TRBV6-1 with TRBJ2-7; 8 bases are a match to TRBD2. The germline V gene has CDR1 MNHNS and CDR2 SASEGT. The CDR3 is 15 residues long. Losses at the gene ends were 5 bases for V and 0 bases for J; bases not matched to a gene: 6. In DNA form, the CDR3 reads TGTGCCAGCAGTCCTAGGACTAGCTACTCCTACGAGCAGTACTTC. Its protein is CASSPRTSYSYEQYF.

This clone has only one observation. CDR3 nucleotide sequence: TGTGCCTGGAGCAAAGGACTAGCGGGCAACAATGAGCAGTTCTTC. Translated, it gives CAWSKGLAGNNEQFF. V usage is TRBV30 and J usage is TRBJ2-1, with 11 nucleotides matching TRBD2. Germline V gene sequence: CDR1 GTSNPN, CDR2 SVGIG (reference sequence). The CDR3 is 15 residues long. With V trimmed by 3 bases and J by 5 bases, 6 bases remained unmatched.

The CDR3 here is CASSLGRAISENEQFF. The CDR3 DNA reads TGTGCCAGCAGCTTGGGGAGGGCGATCAGCGAGAATGAGCAGTTCTTC. V gene TRBV11-2 combines with J gene TRBJ2-1, with TRBD2 identical over 7 bases. Germline V gene sequence: CDR1 SGHAT, CDR2 FQNNGV. The CDR3 is made up of 16 amino acids. Trimming took 3 bases from V and 7 from J; bases not matched to a gene: 12.

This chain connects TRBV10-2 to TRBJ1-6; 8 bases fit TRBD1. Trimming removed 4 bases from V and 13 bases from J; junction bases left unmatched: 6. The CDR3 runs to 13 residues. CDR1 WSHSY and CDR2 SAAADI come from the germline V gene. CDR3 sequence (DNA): TGCGCCAGCAGTGGGGCAGGGGGCACCCCCCTCCACTTT. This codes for CASSGAGGTPLHF.

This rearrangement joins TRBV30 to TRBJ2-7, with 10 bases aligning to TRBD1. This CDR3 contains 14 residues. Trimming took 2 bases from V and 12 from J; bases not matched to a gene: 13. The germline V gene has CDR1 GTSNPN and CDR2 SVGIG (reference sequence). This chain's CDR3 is CAWSSGTGEVKLYF. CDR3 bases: TGTGCCTGGAGTTCCGGGACAGGGGAAGTGAAATTGTACTTC.

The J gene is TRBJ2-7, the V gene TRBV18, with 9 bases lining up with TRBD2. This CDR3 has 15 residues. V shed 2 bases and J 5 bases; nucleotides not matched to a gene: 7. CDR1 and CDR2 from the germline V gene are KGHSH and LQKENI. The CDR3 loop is CASSPIRVAGDEQYF. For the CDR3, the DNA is TGTGCCAGCTCACCAATTCGAGTAGCGGGAGACGAGCAGTACTTC.

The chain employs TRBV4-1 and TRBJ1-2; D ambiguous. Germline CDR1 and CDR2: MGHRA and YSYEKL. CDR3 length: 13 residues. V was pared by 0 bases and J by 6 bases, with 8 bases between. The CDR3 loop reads CASSQEGVDGYTF. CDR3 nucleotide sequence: TGCGCCAGCAGCCAAGAGGGAGTCGATGGCTACACCTTC.

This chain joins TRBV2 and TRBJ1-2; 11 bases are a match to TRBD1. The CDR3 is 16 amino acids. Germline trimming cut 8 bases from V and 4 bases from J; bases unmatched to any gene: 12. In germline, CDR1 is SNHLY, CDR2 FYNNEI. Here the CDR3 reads CASGSGTGGWGYGYTF. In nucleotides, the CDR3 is TGTGCCAGCGGATCCGGGACAGGGGGTTGGGGCTATGGCTACACCTTC.

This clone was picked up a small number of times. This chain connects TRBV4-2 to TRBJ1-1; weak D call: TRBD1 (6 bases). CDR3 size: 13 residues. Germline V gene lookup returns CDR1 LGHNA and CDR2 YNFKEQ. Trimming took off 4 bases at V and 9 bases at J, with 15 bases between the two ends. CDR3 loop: CASSRNLRDKAFF. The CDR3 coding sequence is TGTGCCAGCAGCCGTAACCTCCGGGACAAAGCTTTCTTT.

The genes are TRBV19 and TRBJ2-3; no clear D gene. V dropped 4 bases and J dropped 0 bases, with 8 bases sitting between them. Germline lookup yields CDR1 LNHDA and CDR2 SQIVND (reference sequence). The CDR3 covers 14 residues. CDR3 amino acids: CASSKSTSTDTQYF. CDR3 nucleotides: TGTGCCAGTAGTAAAAGCACTAGCACAGATACGCAGTATTTT.

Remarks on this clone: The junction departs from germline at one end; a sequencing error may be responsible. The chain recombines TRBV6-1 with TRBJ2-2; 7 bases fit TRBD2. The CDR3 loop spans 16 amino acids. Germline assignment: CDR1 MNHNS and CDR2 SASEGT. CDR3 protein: CAISESEGGPTGELFF. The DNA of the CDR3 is TGTGCCATCAGTGAGTCGGAGGGAGGGCCTACCGGGGAGCTGTTTTTT.

The CDR3 region has the DNA TGTGCCAGCAGTTACTCGGACAGCTCTGGAAACACCATATATTTT. Translated: CASSYSDSSGNTIYF. The chain employs TRBV6-5 and TRBJ1-3; a weak D match, TRBD1 (6 bases). CDR3 length equals 15 residues. Germline loops: CDR1 MNHEY, CDR2 SVGAGI. V was clipped by 0 bases and J by 0 bases, with 6 bases between them.

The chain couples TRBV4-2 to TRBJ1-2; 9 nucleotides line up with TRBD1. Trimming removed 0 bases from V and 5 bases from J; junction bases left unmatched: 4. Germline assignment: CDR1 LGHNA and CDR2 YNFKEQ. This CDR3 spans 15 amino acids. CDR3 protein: CASSQEEGQGYGYTF. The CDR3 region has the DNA TGTGCCAGCAGCCAAGAAGAGGGACAGGGTTATGGCTACACCTTC.

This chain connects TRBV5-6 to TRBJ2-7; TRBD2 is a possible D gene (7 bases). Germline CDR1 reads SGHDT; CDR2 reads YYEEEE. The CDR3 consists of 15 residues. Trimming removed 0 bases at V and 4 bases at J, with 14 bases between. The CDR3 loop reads CASSLGGGGAYEQYF. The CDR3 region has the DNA TGTGCCAGCAGCTTGGGGGGCGGGGGCGCGTACGAGCAGTACTTC.